This TCR beta chain was recorded in a study of shared clonotypes between healthy human individuals. Study-wide results and caveats: Clonotypes not shared had lower generation probabilities than those common to all four donors.

The CDR3 runs 14 residues. V lost 2 bases to trimming and J lost 3 bases; unmatched junction nucleotides: 4. Germline V gene lookup returns CDR1 MGHRA and CDR2 YSYEKL. On this clone: Its specificity is not known.

Here immunoSEQ multiplex PCR was the method, and the copy in TCRdb shows in-frame clones only, minus some. The sample consists of millions of clones, over 85% of them appearing once. The TCR comes from a man younger than 35 in good health. The sequenced sample consisted of naive CD4+ T cells sorted from blood. Specified subset: CD45RA+ positively selected. The V and J genes are TRBV4-1 and TRBJ2-7; TRBD1 matches 7 bases. DNA for the CDR3: TGCGCCAGCAGCCAATGGGACAGCCGCTACGAGCAGTACTTC. Protein: CASSQWDSRYEQYF.